The source of this T cell receptor beta chain is a study of T cells in Graves' hyperthyroidism and ophthalmopathy. The ends lost 9 bases at V and 2 bases at J; junction bases unmatched: 2. This CDR3 spans 12 amino acids. CDR1 is MNHEY and CDR2 is SVGAGI in the germline V gene. Uncontrolled infections, other autoimmune diseases, pregnancy or lactation led to exclusion of patients. Amplified TCR beta CDR3 regions came from RNA transcripts. Initially, a first-round RT-PCR of the TCR CDR3 employed the HTBI primer set. TCRdb re-called the multiplex PCR reads through MiXCR, storing one row per CDR3 protein. Of approximately 380,000 distinct CDR3 sequences listed, about 19% are singletons.

The sample consisted of blood. This clonotype originated in a woman in her late teens or twenties with Graves' hyperthyroidism. V is TRBV6-5 and J is TRBJ2-5; TRBD1 agrees at 8 bases. The chain's CDR3 is CASGTGQETQYF. The CDR3, as DNA: TGTGCCAGTGGGACAGGACAAGAGACCCAGTACTTC.